Reported below is one T cell receptor (beta chain). Its antigen target is currently unknown. No base quality information exists; no much larger clone differs at one position. This sample is part of a study of untreated major depressive disorder (dated by TCRdb to 2016 to 2019). With respect to the entire study: The study was a cross-sectional case-control comparison of T cell phenotype and TCR repertoire between antidepressant-free major depressive disorder patients and individually matched non-depressed controls. The sequencing was a follow-up to the differences in Vbeta 5.1, Vbeta 11 and Vbeta 22 usage that flow cytometry had picked up across the whole cohort.

V lost 4 bases and J lost 4 bases; the stretch between them is 16 bases long. The CDR3 runs 15 amino acids, cysteine and phenylalanine included. The read is trimmed to its CDR3 DNA, 45 bases read in frame from base 1. CDR1 and CDR2, looked up from the germline V gene, are SGHAT and FQNNGV. Every depressed patient was matched in pairs with a non-depressed control on sex, age, current smoking status and body mass index. Every participant was of European descent. To qualify, patients needed a DSM-IV diagnosis of major depressive disorder plus a Hamilton Rating Scale for Depression score of 18 or higher. For at least 8 weeks before enrollment, patients had taken no psychiatric medication of any kind, antidepressants included. Among patients, depression severity was moderate to severe. All participants were excluded for major medical conditions, Axis I/II comorbidities, regular medication or illicit drug use, or drinking over 100 g alcohol weekly. From each participant, about 30 ml of peripheral blood was collected into EDTA tubes. CD4+ T cells were purified from thawed PBMCs by magnetic negative selection with the BD IMag Human CD4 T Lymphocyte Enrichment Set. Flow cytometry confirmed that the CD4+ enrichment method typically gave about 95% purity. TCRbeta sequencing was performed on a subgroup of 4 to 6 case-control pairs selected blind to chemokine receptor expression and flow-cytometric repertoire skewing results. Every blood sample was taken in the morning at 8:00 a.m., and Ficoll-Hypaque gradient centrifugation was used to isolate PBMCs. PBMCs were cryopreserved by gradual cooling to -80 degrees C and were kept in liquid nitrogen until assay.

Study-wide findings and limitations: In every sequenced subject, the top five TRBV05-01 clones were all identified as private clones. Strict matching and exclusion criteria produced a comparatively small study sample, limiting generalizability of findings. In CD4+ T cells, sequencing confirmed that depressed patients used TRBV05-01 (Vbeta 5.1) more than controls did, with a one-tailed test giving p = 0.040. For the sequencing comparisons, one-tailed planned tests were applied to only three Vbeta families that had been selected in advance. In the sequencing data, TRBV25-01 and TRBV02-01 usage matched the flow-cytometry pattern without reaching statistical significance.

The Qiagen DNeasy Blood and Tissue Kit was used to extract total genomic DNA from the purified CD4+ T cells. Amplification and sequencing of the TCRbeta CDR3 region, as defined according to IMGT, were carried out with immunoSEQ immunosequencing protocols. The authors processed their data as follows. The immunoSEQ service preprocessed the raw sequence data to correct PCR and sequencing errors. Data were loaded into the immunoSEQ Analyzer and further analyzed with VDJtools v1.0.7. The paired Wilcoxon signed-rank test was applied to assess differences between patients and controls. What TCRdb holds here is the immuneACCESS table cut down to in-frame rearrangements. Part of the clones is not present; checked against another copy, under half of the missing clones reflect an unresolved V gene, and the others are unexplained. From that table come the V and J calls and clone size; the DNA was used to work out D and trimming. The sample data list about 20,000 clones, and 92% of these were observed just once. The biggest ten clones account for 0.6% of the sample.

The chain is encoded by TRBV11-2 joined to TRBJ1-1, with the D segment identity uncertain. The material sequenced was CD4+ T cells from PBMCs. The source of this sequence is a woman aged 40 to 50 with major depressive disorder. CDR3 protein: CASSSSPTGSTEAFF. The base sequence is TGTGCCAGCAGCTCCTCACCCACGGGGTCCACTGAAGCTTTCTTT.